Given below is one T cell receptor (beta chain) in context. Antigen: not known. Researchers ran the PCR with 60 Vbeta and 13 Jbeta primers. The protocol was immunoSEQ multiplex PCR, while the TCRdb copy is restricted to in-frame clones and leaves out a portion. In the table there are around 140,000 clones, just under 75% of which are singletons. The data stem from a study of cytomegalovirus exposure and HLA in healthy donors. Study outcomes and limitations: Across all donors, roughly uniform sequencing depth was an assumption of the presence/absence analyses. In a later analysis, about 17,000 TCR beta sequences were associated with HLA alleles at 0.05 false discovery rate. Productive rates of about 87% or about 30% were seen for most TCR beta V segments in an earlier analysis. Later analysis identified a missense DCLRE1C variant that was linked to TCR beta V- and J-gene trimming.

Trimming cost V 2 bases and J 6 bases, with 10 bases left between them. The CDR3 has 14 amino acids. The germline gives CDR1 SEHNR, CDR2 FQNEAQ (reference sequence). Sequencing used PBMCs. The receptor's source is a young woman in good health and CMV-seronegative. The V gene is TRBV7-9, the J gene TRBJ2-2, with D hard to call. Written as DNA, the CDR3 is TGTGCCAGCAGCTTACGGCAGGTGGCCGGGGAGCTGTTTTTT. It specifies CASSLRQVAGELFF.